The clone carrying this T cell receptor beta chain was detected a few times. The junction had 4 bases not matched to a gene; V was cut back by 6 bases and J by 0 bases. Germline V gives CDR1 GTSNPN, CDR2 SVGIG (reference sequence). This CDR3 has 13 residues. This entry belongs to a study of T cells in Graves' hyperthyroidism and ophthalmopathy. Amplification of TCR beta CDR3 regions was performed using RNA transcripts as template. The primer set for the first-round RT-PCR of the TCR CDR3 was HTBI. TCRdb re-derived calls from the multiplex PCR reads in MiXCR, one entry per CDR3 protein. The data contain approximately 600,000 distinct CDR3 sequences, around 14% of them singletons.

This chain connects TRBV30 to TRBJ2-7; 8 positions agree with TRBD2. The TCR comes from a woman in her 30s with Graves' hyperthyroidism that later progressed to Graves' ophthalmopathy. The sample was blood. For the CDR3, the DNA is TGTGCCTGCTTTAGCGGGACCTCCTACGAGCAGTACTTC. Its protein is CACFSGTSYEQYF.